This record covers a single T cell receptor beta chain. The record originates from a study of blood T cell repertoires in COVID-19. This table comes from immunoSEQ multiplex PCR, and its TCRdb copy is limited to in-frame clones, with some not included. The sample includes tens of thousands of clones, roughly 84% of them seen just once. Germline V lookup: CDR1 SGHRS, CDR2 YFSETQ. The CDR3 loop spans 15 amino acids. J lost 4 bases, V lost 3 bases, and 5 bases had no gene match. The TCR sequence derives from a human donor in a cohort sampled during active COVID-19. Specimen: peripheral blood. The chain is built from TRBV5-1 and TRBJ2-1, with 9 nucleotides matching TRBD1. This chain's CDR3 is CASSSRGQGYNEQFF. DNA of the CDR3: TGCGCCAGCAGCTCACGCGGACAGGGGTACAATGAGCAGTTCTTC.